The following is a T cell receptor (beta chain) sequence with its context. Its antigen is undetermined. The second PCR ran roughly 7 to 12 cycles with a sample-barcoded 5' primer and J-beta primers. TCRdb re-derived calls from the 5' RACE reads in MiXCR, one entry per CDR3 protein. The table records hundreds of thousands of distinct CDR3 sequences, approximately 55% of them present only once. This record comes from a study of blood T cells in healthy people across ages. Each donor was a healthy Caucasian individual from Russia, aged about 6 to 100. Trimming took off 1 base at V and 2 bases at J, with 11 bases between the two ends. Germline CDR1 SGHTA, CDR2 FQGNSA. The CDR3 runs 15 residues. Broader study findings: With donor CMV status unknown, expanded clonotype changes were possibly confounded.

Sequenced input: blood. The chain is built from TRBV7-2 and TRBJ1-2, with D possibly being TRBD1 (5 bases). This TCR came from an older man in good health. The CDR3 DNA follows: TGTGCCAGCAGCTTAGGTGGGACGCCGAACTATGGCTACACCTTC. Translation gives CASSLGGTPNYGYTF.